Following are 28 T cell receptor beta chains from one sample sequenced in a study of molecular identifiers for immune sequencing clone quantification. TCRdb re-derived calls from the PCR reads in MiXCR, one entry per CDR3 protein. The data hold approximately 550,000 distinct CDR3 sequences, with around a fifth observed a single time. Source material: naive CD8+ T cells from blood, with Jurkat cell RNA spiked in. Subset: FACS-sorted CD8+CD4-CCR7+CD45RA+ naive T cells. Receptors were obtained from a human donor in good health. Some libraries in this study had Jurkat cell RNA spiked in.

J is TRBJ2-7 and V is TRBV27; D unclear. CDR1 and CDR2 from the germline V gene are MNHEY and SMNVEV (reference sequence). This CDR3 region has 12 residues. The V end lost 6 bases, the J end lost 9 bases, and 15 bases lay between the germline ends. The CDR3 nucleotides are TGTGCCAGCAGCCACCCCAACCTCGCGCAGTACTTC. Its protein is CASSHPNLAQYF.

Details on this clonotype: One base away lies a much larger clone, so this may be a sequencing read error. Lacking the conserved final phenylalanine or tryptophan, this CDR3 likely reflects a read error. The chain employs TRBV27 and TRBJ2-3; the match to TRBD2 covers 9 bases. V was pared by 5 bases and J by 3 bases, with 9 bases of the junction left unmatched. Germline assignment: CDR1 MNHEY and CDR2 SMNVEV (reference sequence). CDR3 length: 16 amino acids. CDR3 loop: CASSTGVSGSTDTQYS. CDR3 nucleotides: TGTGCCAGCAGTACCGGCGTTAGCGGGAGTACAGATACGCAGTATTCT.

This clonotype came up a few times. The V gene is TRBV6-1, the J gene TRBJ2-1; D is unclear. The CDR3 is made up of 12 amino acids. The V gene's germline CDR1 is MNHNS and CDR2 SASEGT. V was pared by 3 bases and J by 6 bases, with 6 bases between. CDR3 protein: CASSDPLNEQFF. CDR3 sequence (DNA): TGTGCCAGCAGTGATCCACTCAATGAGCAGTTCTTC.

A few counts support this clonotype. The rearrangement uses TRBV30 and TRBJ2-2; weak D call: TRBD2 (5 bases). Trimming cost V 1 base and J 4 bases, with 13 bases left between them. The CDR3 has 15 amino acids. Germline V gene data show CDR1 as GTSNPN and CDR2 as SVGIG (reference sequence). Here the CDR3 DNA reads TGTGCCTGGAGTGAGAGGACTCTTTTCACCGGGGAGCTGTTTTTT. Its translation: CAWSERTLFTGELFF.

This clonotype has only a few counts. This chain uses TRBV28 with TRBJ2-1, with D unclear. This CDR3 is built from 11 residues. CDR1 is MDHEN and CDR2 is SYDVKM in the germline V gene. Trimming left V 5 bases short and J 10 bases short, with 9 bases between. CDR3 nucleotides: TGTGCCAGCAGTAAAACTCGGGAGCAGTTCTTC. Translated: CASSKTREQFF.

This clonotype was observed once. With a much larger clone just one base away, this may be a read error. A read error is likely, as this CDR3 ends without the conserved phenylalanine or tryptophan. The chain carries TRBV20-1 and TRBJ2-7, with D possibly matching TRBD2 (6 bases). V lost 3 bases and J lost 0, with 12 bases in between. The CDR3 loop spans 14 amino acids. Germline V lookup: CDR1 DFQATT, CDR2 SNEGSKA (reference sequence). DNA of the CDR3: TGCAGTGCTAGGGACTACCTCCTCTCCTACGAGCAGTACTCC. Its translation: CSARDYLLSYEQYS.

This clonotype was seen repeatedly, ten times or more. The V gene is TRBV7-9, the J gene TRBJ2-3, with D maybe TRBD1 (6 bases). V shed 5 bases and J shed 4 bases, with 16 bases lying between them. The CDR3 is 15 amino acids. Germline V gene lookup returns CDR1 SEHNR and CDR2 FQNEAQ (reference sequence). CDR3 sequence reads: CASSPIRGGADTQYF. The CDR3 coding sequence is TGTGCCAGCAGCCCCATCCGTGGGGGCGCAGATACGCAGTATTTT.

The CDR3 reads CATSAASGLYEQYF. The CDR3 region has the DNA TGTGCCACCTCAGCCGCTAGCGGGCTGTACGAGCAGTACTTC. This chain links TRBV19 with TRBJ2-7; TRBD2 matches at 8 bases. Looked up from germline, CDR1 is LNHDA and CDR2 is SQIVND (reference sequence). The CDR3 runs to 14 residues. Germline trimming cut 10 bases from V and 4 bases from J; bases unmatched to any gene: 12.

This clonotype occurred many times. The chain recombines TRBV6-5 with TRBJ2-7; 8 bases line up with TRBD1. Germline V CDR1 and CDR2: MNHEY, SVGAGI. CDR3 length: 15 residues. J was trimmed by 5 bases and V by 5 bases; bases with no gene match: 11. The CDR3 here is CASSKLAGGSDEQYF. CDR3 sequence (DNA): TGTGCCAGCAGTAAACTGGCAGGGGGCTCGGACGAGCAGTACTTC.

V and J are TRBV7-8 and TRBJ1-5, with D unclear. This CDR3 region has 14 residues. Germline-derived CDR1 and CDR2 are SGHVS and FQNEAQ. V was clipped by 4 bases and J by 1 base, with 8 bases between them. The CDR3 sequence is CASSSGWSNQPQHF. As DNA, the CDR3 is TGTGCCAGCAGCTCAGGATGGAGCAATCAGCCCCAGCATTTT.

This clonotype was seen many times. This chain links TRBV7-8 with TRBJ2-3, with 13 bases that match TRBD2. This CDR3 contains 16 residues. Germline V lookup: CDR1 SGHVS, CDR2 FQNEAQ. V lost 5 bases to trimming and J lost 1 base; unmatched junction nucleotides: 3. CDR3 sequence reads: CASSPGLAGGTDTQYF. The CDR3, as DNA: TGTGCCAGCAGCCCTGGACTAGCGGGGGGCACAGATACGCAGTATTTT.

This clonotype showed up many times. The chain carries TRBV12-3 or TRBV12-4 and TRBJ1-5, with TRBD1 matching over 10 bases. The CDR3 runs 15 residues. Germline trimming cut 7 bases from V and 5 bases from J; bases unmatched to any gene: 8. The CDR3 DNA is TGTGCCAGCAAACTTGACAGGGGGCTTCATCAGCCCCAGCATTTT. This codes for CASKLDRGLHQPQHF.

The rearrangement joins TRBV27 to TRBJ1-1, with a possible D match to TRBD1 (5 bases). This CDR3 is built from 13 residues. CDR1 is MNHEY and CDR2 is SMNVEV in the germline V gene (reference sequence). Trimming cost V 5 bases and J 3 bases, with 10 bases left between them. CDR3: CASSIPGHTEAFF. CDR3 coding DNA: TGTGCCAGCAGTATACCGGGACACACTGAAGCTTTCTTT.

The V call is TRBV13, the J call TRBJ2-7; 8 bases agree with TRBD2. Per germline, CDR1 PRHDT and CDR2 FYEKMQ (reference sequence). CDR3 size: 14 residues. V dropped 2 bases and J dropped 7; count of bases not matched to a gene: 7. As DNA, the CDR3 is TGTGCCAGCAGCTTAAGACTAGCGCTAGGGGAGCAGTACTTC. This codes for CASSLRLALGEQYF.

Of note for this clonotype: This may arise from a read error, as a much more abundant clone is one base away. The V and J genes are TRBV30 and TRBJ2-5; D might be TRBD1 or TRBD2, each matching 5 bases. CDR1 is GTSNPN and CDR2 is SVGIG in the germline V gene (reference sequence). V dropped 0 bases and J dropped 0 bases, with 14 bases sitting between them. The CDR3 is 16 amino acids. This chain's CDR3 is CAWSVPGPTYQETQYF. The CDR3 coding sequence is TGTGCCTGGAGTGTACCGGGACCGACGTACCAAGAGACCCAGTACTTC. Full variable domain (remainder filled in from reference TRBV30 and TRBJ2-5): SQTIHQWPATLVQPVGSPLSLECTVEGTSNPNLYWYRQAAGRGLQLLFYSVGIGQISSEVPQNLSASRPQDRQFILSSKKLLLSDSGFYLCAWSVPGPTYQETQYFGPGTRLLVL.

The chain uses TRBV6-1 and TRBJ2-7; D remains unclear. The CDR3 length is 12 residues. Germline V gene sequence: CDR1 MNHNS, CDR2 SASEGT. V was cut by 8 bases and J by 4 bases, with 12 bases left in between. CDR3 residues: CASARHYYEQYF. The CDR3, as DNA: TGTGCCAGCGCTCGACATTATTACGAGCAGTACTTC.

The table lists this clonotype with a few counts. The chain has TRBV2 and TRBJ2-1, with D perhaps TRBD2 (6 bases). Germline assignment: CDR1 SNHLY and CDR2 FYNNEI. CDR3 length: 16 amino acids. The ends were cut back, 8 bases at V and 4 bases at J, with 21 bases in the middle. This CDR3 is CASLPAGLHFYNEQFF. The CDR3 DNA follows: TGTGCCAGCCTACCCGCGGGACTCCACTTTTACAATGAGCAGTTCTTC.

The chain employs TRBV4-1 and TRBJ2-7; D may be TRBD1 (7 bases). Deletions cut 1 base from V and 1 base from J, with 11 bases between. The CDR3 loop spans 15 amino acids. Germline V gives CDR1 MGHRA, CDR2 YSYEKL. The CDR3 DNA reads TGCGCCAGCAGCCAAGGGAGGGGGCGATCCTACGAGCAGTACTTC. The encoded protein is CASSQGRGRSYEQYF.

The chain couples TRBV7-2 to TRBJ2-7; 7 bases match TRBD2. V lost 0 bases and J lost 5; bases outside the gene matches: 7. Germline V gene data show CDR1 as SGHTA and CDR2 as FQGNSA. CDR3 length: 15 residues. The CDR3 is CASSLAGGRAHEQYF. The CDR3 region has the DNA TGTGCCAGCAGCTTAGCGGGTGGGAGGGCCCACGAGCAGTACTTC.

CDR3 coding DNA: TGTGCCAGCGATGACGCGGTCAATGAGCAGTTCTTC. Translated, it gives CASDDAVNEQFF. V usage is TRBV6-2 or TRBV6-3 and J usage is TRBJ2-1; no clear D. V shed 8 bases and J shed 6 bases, with 11 bases lying between them. The CDR3 sequence is 12 residues long. Germline CDR1 is MNHEY and CDR2 is SVGEGT.

This clonotype was picked up a small number of times. This chain links TRBV12-3 or TRBV12-4 with TRBJ2-2; TRBD1 matches 7 bases. With 5 bases clipped from V and 5 bases from J, the junction kept 8 bases outside the gene matches. The CDR3 is 15 residues long. The CDR3 coding sequence is TGTGCCAGCAGTCCGCCGGGACAGCGAACCGGGGAGCTGTTTTTT. It yields the protein CASSPPGQRTGELFF.

At least ten counts were recorded for this clonotype. This sequence joins TRBV20-1 and TRBJ1-4; D ambiguous. This CDR3 has 15 amino acids. Germline CDR1 reads DFQATT; CDR2 reads SNEGSKA (reference sequence). V was pared by 0 bases and J by 8 bases, with 16 bases between. The CDR3 spells CSARDSTKGQEKLFF. The CDR3 bases are TGCAGTGCTAGAGATTCAACCAAGGGCCAGGAAAAACTGTTTTTT.

As regards this clonotype: This may stem from a read error, because a much larger clone lies one nucleotide away. This chain links TRBV14 with TRBJ2-7; 8 positions match TRBD1. This CDR3 is built from 13 residues. In germline, CDR1 is SGHDN, CDR2 FVKESK. CDR3 nucleotides: TGTGCCAGCAGCCAATCAGGGACAGGCGAGAAGTACTTC. Amino acids: CASSQSGTGEKYF.

V and J are TRBV12-3 or TRBV12-4 and TRBJ2-2; possibly TRBD1 for D (6 bases). The V end lost 3 bases, the J end lost 5 bases, and 13 bases lay between the germline ends. CDR3 length: 15 residues. The CDR3 loop reads CASSFEWQGTGELFF. In DNA form, the CDR3 reads TGTGCCAGCAGTTTTGAATGGCAGGGGACCGGGGAGCTGTTTTTT.

This clonotype has more than one count but fewer than ten. This sequence joins TRBV20-1 and TRBJ2-3; maybe TRBD2 (5 bases). V gave up 5 bases and J gave up 2 bases, with 8 bases separating them. Germline CDR1 reads DFQATT; CDR2 reads SNEGSKA (reference sequence). The CDR3 has 12 residues. In DNA, the CDR3 is TGCAGTGCTGGACTTAACACAGATACGCAGTATTTT. Protein sequence: CSAGLNTDTQYF.

The V call is TRBV11-3, the J call TRBJ2-1, with 9 bases lining up with TRBD1. The germline gives CDR1 SGHNT, CDR2 YENEEA. The CDR3 is 17 residues long. V lost 5 bases, J lost 6 bases, and 14 bases stayed unmatched. The CDR3 nucleotides read TGTGCCAGCAGCCAACGATCTGGGACAGGGCTTCGCAATGAGCAGTTCTTC. Encoded protein: CASSQRSGTGLRNEQFF.

This clonotype was counted between two and nine times. Germline and junction disagree at one end, which may indicate a read error. This chain joins TRBV6-2 or TRBV6-3 and TRBJ1-5, with TRBD1 matching 7 bases. CDR1 is MNHEY and CDR2 is SVGEGT in the germline V gene. This CDR3 region has 13 residues. The CDR3 DNA is TGTGCCAGCAATTACCAGGGGGACCAGCCCCAGCATTTT. Translation gives CASNYQGDQPQHF.

The sample holds many counts of this clonotype. The rearrangement uses TRBV10-3 and TRBJ1-4; D is unclear. Germline V gene lookup returns CDR1 ENHRY and CDR2 SYGVKD. V shed 3 bases and J shed 4 bases, with 9 bases lying between them. The CDR3 consists of 14 residues. The chain's CDR3 is CAISESTDNEKLFF. The CDR3 DNA reads as TGTGCCATCAGTGAATCCACAGATAATGAAAAACTGTTTTTT.